This entry features one T cell receptor beta chain sequence. The sample originates from a study of blood T cell repertoires in COVID-19. Study-wide background: The United States, Italy and Spain supplied acute and convalescent COVID-19 samples. Sample material is recorded as cDNA or gDNA derived from T cells, B-cell-depleted T cells, or PBMCs.

How the authors handled the data: Amplification of reference gene primers provided the estimated nucleated cell counts. Clones were read by immunoSEQ multiplex PCR, and TCRdb kept only the in-frame ones, dropping some. V, J and clone size are those of that table, while D and trimming were read from the DNA. The data show over 200,000 clones, about 68% seen once. V was pared by 6 bases and J by 1 base, with 3 bases of the junction left unmatched. The CDR3 covers 14 residues. The germline V gene has CDR1 LNHDA and CDR2 SQIVND (reference sequence). The TCR comes from a woman older than 75 with acute or convalescent COVID-19. Sample: peripheral blood. The V and J genes are TRBV19 and TRBJ1-1; TRBD1 aligns across 9 bases. As DNA, the CDR3 is TGTGCCAGTAGATTGGGACAGGGGAACACTGAAGCTTTCTTT. Translation: CASRLGQGNTEAFF. Filled out from reference TRBV19 and TRBJ1-1, the complete variable domain reads DGGITQSPKYLFRKEGQNVTLSCEQNLNHDAMYWYRQDPGQGLRLIYYSQIVNDFQKGDIAEGYSVSREKKESFPLTVTSAQKNPTAFYLCASRLGQGNTEAFFGQGTRLTVV.